This entry lists 18 T cell receptor beta chains sequenced from one sample in a study of T cell responses to AZD1222 COVID-19 vaccine. Sequencing used immunoSEQ multiplex PCR; TCRdb keeps in-frame clones, though not all of them. Of 130,000 to 150,000 clones in the sample, under 95% were seen once. Sequences were derived from peripheral blood, sampled on day 0 of AZD1222 vaccination. These receptors originate from an adult in good health.

The chain has TRBV29-1 and TRBJ1-4; TRBD1 agrees at 7 bases. Germline V gene lookup returns CDR1 SQVTM and CDR2 ANQGSEA. This CDR3 is 12 amino acids long. Germline trimming cut 6 bases from V and 8 bases from J; bases unmatched to any gene: 6. The CDR3 region is CSVAGGDEKLFF. The CDR3 DNA sequence: TGCAGCGTGGCAGGGGGGGACGAAAAACTGTTTTTT.

The chain carries TRBV18 and TRBJ2-5; no reliable D call. The CDR3 runs to 14 residues. V shed 1 base and J shed 2 bases, with 8 bases lying between them. CDR1 is KGHSH, CDR2 LQKENI, per germline. This CDR3 is CASSPLGVQETQYF. CDR3 coding DNA: TGTGCCAGCTCACCACTGGGTGTACAAGAGACCCAGTACTTC.

V gene TRBV4-2 combines with J gene TRBJ2-7; 11 nucleotides agree with TRBD2. Trimming at V came to 4 bases and at J to 4 bases, leaving 9 bases not matched to a gene. CDR1 LGHNA and CDR2 YNFKEQ come from the germline V gene. The CDR3 spans 16 residues. The DNA of the CDR3 is TGTGCCAGCAGCCGCGCCACTAGCGGGGGATTGTACGAGCAGTACTTC. It yields the protein CASSRATSGGLYEQYF.

The chain has TRBV9 and TRBJ2-1; unclear D gene. V lost 3 bases, J lost 6 bases, and 1 base lay in between. The CDR3 sequence is 10 residues long. The germline gives CDR1 SGDLS, CDR2 YYNGEE. This chain's CDR3 is CASSGNEQFF. CDR3 bases: TGTGCCAGCAGCGGCAATGAGCAGTTCTTC.

V and J are TRBV4-2 and TRBJ1-6; no clear D. V shed 0 bases and J shed 14 bases, with 8 bases lying between them. The CDR3 extends over 12 amino acids. The germline V gene encodes CDR1 LGHNA and CDR2 YNFKEQ. This CDR3 reads CASSQEGPTLHF. The CDR3 nucleotides read TGTGCCAGCAGCCAAGAAGGCCCGACCCTCCACTTT.

This rearrangement joins TRBV15 to TRBJ1-5; D not certain. Trimming removed 1 base at V and 2 bases at J, with 9 bases between. The CDR3 is 15 residues long. The germline CDR1 and CDR2 sequences are LNHNV and YYDKDF (reference sequence). CDR3 amino acids: CATSRGSIGNQPQHF. The CDR3 DNA reads as TGTGCCACCAGCAGAGGCAGCATAGGCAATCAGCCCCAGCATTTT.

The CDR3 region is CASSQDHTGAGYGYTF. The CDR3 DNA reads as TGCGCCAGCAGCCAAGATCATACGGGGGCCGGCTATGGCTACACCTTC. The gene calls are TRBV4-3 and TRBJ1-2; maybe TRBD1 (6 bases). Deletions cut 0 bases from V and 4 bases from J, with 15 bases between. Looked up from germline, CDR1 is LGHNA and CDR2 is YSLEER. This CDR3 has 16 amino acids.

This clone appeared once. CDR3 DNA: TGCGCCAGCAGCCTGCTTGGGCTAGCGGGGTATAATGAGCAGTTCTTC. Protein: CASSLLGLAGYNEQFF. The chain employs TRBV4-1 and TRBJ2-1; 9 bases fit TRBD2. Germline loops: CDR1 MGHRA, CDR2 YSYEKL. The CDR3 extends over 16 amino acids. Losses at the gene ends were 4 bases for V and 7 bases for J; bases not matched to a gene: 11.

The V gene is TRBV5-5, the J gene TRBJ1-1, with 8 bases matching TRBD1. CDR3 length: 16 residues. Germline V gene sequence: CDR1 SGHKS, CDR2 YYEKEE (reference sequence). J lost 5 bases, V lost 4 bases, and 13 bases had no gene match. The CDR3 nucleotides read TGTGCCAGCAGCACACTCACCGGGACAGGAGGGACTGAAGCTTTCTTT. Protein sequence: CASSTLTGTGGTEAFF.

V is TRBV9 and J is TRBJ2-5; TRBD2 matches 8 bases. Germline assignment: CDR1 SGDLS and CDR2 YYNGEE. This CDR3 has 16 residues. The junction had 8 bases not matched to a gene; V was cut back by 0 bases and J by 4 bases. The CDR3 region is CASSVDGTRARETQYF. CDR3 coding DNA: TGTGCCAGCAGCGTAGACGGGACTAGAGCGAGAGAGACCCAGTACTTC.

This sequence joins TRBV7-2 and TRBJ1-2, with unresolved D. CDR1 SGHTA and CDR2 FQGNSA come from the germline V gene. The CDR3 covers 13 residues. V was clipped by 5 bases and J by 8 bases, with 15 bases between them. CDR3 DNA sequence: TGTGCCAGCAGCCCGGACGGGGTGGGGGGCTACACCTTC. Encoded protein: CASSPDGVGGYTF.

This chain uses TRBV24-1 with TRBJ2-3; D uncertain. Germline loops: CDR1 KGHDR, CDR2 SFDVKD. V was pared by 1 base and J by 3 bases, with 4 bases between. The CDR3 is made up of 13 amino acids. The CDR3 bases are TGTGCCACCAGTGATTTTTTGACAGATACGCAGTATTTT. Its protein is CATSDFLTDTQYF.

The gene calls are TRBV29-1 and TRBJ1-1; possibly TRBD1 for D (5 bases). CDR3 length: 13 residues. The ends were cut back, 3 bases at V and 3 bases at J, with 11 bases in the middle. Germline loops: CDR1 SQVTM, CDR2 ANQGSEA. The CDR3 DNA reads TGCAGCGTTGATGCCTGGGGGTACACTGAAGCTTTCTTT. This gives the protein CSVDAWGYTEAFF.

J is TRBJ2-7 and V is TRBV19; either TRBD1 or TRBD2 may supply D (5 bases each). With 9 bases removed from V and 4 bases from J, the gap between germline ends came to 16 bases. The CDR3 extends over 13 amino acids. The germline gives CDR1 LNHDA, CDR2 SQIVND (reference sequence). The CDR3 nucleotides read TGTGCCAGCGCACCAGGGACCTCGTACGAGCAGTACTTC. It translates to CASAPGTSYEQYF.

The rearrangement joins TRBV9 to TRBJ2-3, with a possible D match to TRBD1 (8 bases). The V end lost 0 bases, the J end lost 4 bases, and 21 bases lay between the germline ends. Germline V CDR1 and CDR2: SGDLS, YYNGEE. The CDR3 length is 18 residues. The chain's CDR3 is CASSVATGGGFAPDTQYF. The CDR3, as DNA: TGTGCCAGCAGCGTAGCTACAGGGGGAGGGTTCGCGCCAGATACGCAGTATTTT.

This clone is a singleton in its sample. The chain combines TRBV6-2 or TRBV6-3 with TRBJ1-5, with D perhaps TRBD1 (6 bases). CDR3 length: 18 amino acids. Germline V gives CDR1 MNHEY, CDR2 SVGEGT. Trimming shortened V by 2 bases and J by 0 bases, and 17 bases separated the two germline ends. CDR3 nucleotides: TGTGCCAGCAGTTACCCCTCGAACAGGGTACGTAGCAATCAGCCCCAGCATTTT. This gives the protein CASSYPSNRVRSNQPQHF.

V usage is TRBV4-3 and J usage is TRBJ1-2; perhaps TRBD1 as D (5 bases). The CDR3 contains 16 residues. V shed 0 bases and J shed 4 bases, with 15 bases lying between them. Germline CDR1 and CDR2: LGHNA and YSLEER. The CDR3 reads CASSQEGPRGAYGYTF. In DNA form, the CDR3 reads TGCGCCAGCAGCCAAGAAGGTCCAAGGGGTGCCTATGGCTACACCTTC.

The rearrangement links TRBV7-2 to TRBJ2-5; TRBD2 agrees at 12 bases. The CDR3 is 15 residues long. V shed 6 bases and J 2 bases; nucleotides not matched to a gene: 4. The germline V gene has CDR1 SGHTA and CDR2 FQGNSA. The CDR3: CASRGGLAGQETQYF. The CDR3, as DNA: TGTGCCAGCAGGGGGGGACTAGCGGGTCAAGAGACCCAGTACTTC.